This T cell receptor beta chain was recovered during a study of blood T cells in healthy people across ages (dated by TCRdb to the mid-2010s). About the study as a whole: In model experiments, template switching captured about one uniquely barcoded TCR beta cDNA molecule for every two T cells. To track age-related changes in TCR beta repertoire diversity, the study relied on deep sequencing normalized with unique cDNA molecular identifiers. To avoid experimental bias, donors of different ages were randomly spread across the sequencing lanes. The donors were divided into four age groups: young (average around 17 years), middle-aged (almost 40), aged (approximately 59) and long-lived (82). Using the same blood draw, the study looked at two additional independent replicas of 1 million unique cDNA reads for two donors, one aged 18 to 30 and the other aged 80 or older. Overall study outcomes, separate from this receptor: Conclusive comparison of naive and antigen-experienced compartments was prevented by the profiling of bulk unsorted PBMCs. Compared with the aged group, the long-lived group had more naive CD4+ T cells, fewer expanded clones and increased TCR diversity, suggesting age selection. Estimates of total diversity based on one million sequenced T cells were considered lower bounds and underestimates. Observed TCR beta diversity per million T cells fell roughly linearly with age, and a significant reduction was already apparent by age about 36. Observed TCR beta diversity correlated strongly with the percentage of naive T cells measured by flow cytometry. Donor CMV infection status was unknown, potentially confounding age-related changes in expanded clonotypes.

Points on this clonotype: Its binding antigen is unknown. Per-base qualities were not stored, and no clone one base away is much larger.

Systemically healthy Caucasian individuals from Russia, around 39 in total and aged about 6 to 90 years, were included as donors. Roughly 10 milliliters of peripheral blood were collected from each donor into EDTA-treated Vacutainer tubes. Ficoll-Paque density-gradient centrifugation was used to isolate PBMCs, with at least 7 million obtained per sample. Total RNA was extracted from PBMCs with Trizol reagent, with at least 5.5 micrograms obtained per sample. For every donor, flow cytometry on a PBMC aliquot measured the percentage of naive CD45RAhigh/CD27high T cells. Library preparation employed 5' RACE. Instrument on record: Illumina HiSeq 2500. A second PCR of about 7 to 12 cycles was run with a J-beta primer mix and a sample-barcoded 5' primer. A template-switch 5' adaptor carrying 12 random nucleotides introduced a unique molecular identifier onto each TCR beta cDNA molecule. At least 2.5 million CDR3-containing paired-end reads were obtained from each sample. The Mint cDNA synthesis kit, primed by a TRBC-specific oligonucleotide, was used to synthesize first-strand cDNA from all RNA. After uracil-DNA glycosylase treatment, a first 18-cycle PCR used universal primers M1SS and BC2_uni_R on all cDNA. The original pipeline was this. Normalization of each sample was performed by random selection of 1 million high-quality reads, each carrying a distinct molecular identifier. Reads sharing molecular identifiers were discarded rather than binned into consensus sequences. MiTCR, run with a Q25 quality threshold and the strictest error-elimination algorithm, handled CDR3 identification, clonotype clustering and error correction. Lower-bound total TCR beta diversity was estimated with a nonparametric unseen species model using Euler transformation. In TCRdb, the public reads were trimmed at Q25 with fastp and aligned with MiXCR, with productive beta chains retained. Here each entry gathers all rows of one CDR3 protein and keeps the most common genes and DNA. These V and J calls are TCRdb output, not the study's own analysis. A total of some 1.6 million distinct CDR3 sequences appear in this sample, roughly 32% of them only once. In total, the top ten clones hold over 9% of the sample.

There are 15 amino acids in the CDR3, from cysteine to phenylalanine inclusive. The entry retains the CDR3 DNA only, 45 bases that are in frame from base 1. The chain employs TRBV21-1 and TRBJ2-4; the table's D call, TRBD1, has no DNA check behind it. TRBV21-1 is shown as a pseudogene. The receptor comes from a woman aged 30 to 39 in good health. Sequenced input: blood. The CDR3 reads CASSRGSLAKNIQYF. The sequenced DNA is TGTGCCAGCAGCAGGGGGAGCCTAGCCAAAAACATTCAGTACTTC.